This passage covers 18 T cell receptor beta chains from one sample sequenced in a study of cytomegalovirus exposure and HLA in healthy donors. The PCR employed 60 Vbeta primers together with 13 Jbeta primers. The data were produced by immunoSEQ multiplex PCR, yet TCRdb's version contains in-frame clones alone and is incomplete. The data contain over 120,000 clones, approximately 80% of them singletons. The source material was PBMCs. These receptors were collected from a woman aged 18-29 years in good health and CMV-seropositive.

The table lists this clone with a few counts. The chain carries TRBV27 and TRBJ1-2; no clear D gene. CDR3 length equals 15 residues. V was clipped by 3 bases and J by 4 bases, with 15 bases between them. Per germline, CDR1 MNHEY and CDR2 SMNVEV (reference sequence). In DNA, the CDR3 is TGTGCCAGCAGTTTTAGCTCTGAGGGCGGCTATGGCTACACCTTC. Residues: CASSFSSEGGYGYTF.

V and J are TRBV5-1 and TRBJ1-6, with a possible D match to TRBD1 (5 bases). The CDR3 is made up of 15 amino acids. Germline V gene data show CDR1 as SGHRS and CDR2 as YFSETQ. Trimming took 1 base from V and 3 from J, leaving 8 bases between them. CDR3 DNA: TGCGCCAGCAGCTTGCCGACAGACTATAATTCACCCCTCCACTTT. Translated: CASSLPTDYNSPLHF. Based on the CDR3 plus reference TRBV5-1 and TRBJ1-6, the full variable domain is KAGVTQTPRYLIKTRGQQVTLSCSPISGHRSVSWYQQTPGQGLQFLFEYFSETQRNKGNFPGRFSGRQFSNSRSEMNVSTLELGDSALYLCASSLPTDYNSPLHFGNGTRLTVT.

V is TRBV11-2 and J is TRBJ2-4; 12 positions agree with TRBD2. V lost 5 bases to trimming and J lost 0 bases; unmatched junction nucleotides: 8. This CDR3 contains 18 residues. Germline CDR1 and CDR2: SGHAT and FQNNGV. This CDR3 is CASSPTSGGFLAKNIQYF. DNA of the CDR3: TGTGCCAGCAGCCCGACTAGCGGGGGCTTTTTAGCCAAAAACATTCAGTACTTC.

The chain uses TRBV7-9 and TRBJ2-3, with 8 bases fitting TRBD2. The CDR3 consists of 16 residues. Trimming removed 1 base from V and 6 bases from J; junction bases left unmatched: 9. Germline CDR1 and CDR2: SEHNR and FQNEAQ (reference sequence). In nucleotides, the CDR3 is TGTGCCAGCAGCTTAGGGCCGGGCGGGGGGCCGGATACGCAGTATTTT. It encodes CASSLGPGGGPDTQYF.

This chain joins TRBV9 and TRBJ2-3; D ambiguous. Germline lookup yields CDR1 SGDLS and CDR2 YYNGEE. This CDR3 has 16 residues. V shed 2 bases and J shed 0 bases, with 13 bases lying between them. This chain's CDR3 is CASSVSPSPSTDTQYF. The CDR3 nucleotides read TGTGCCAGCAGCGTGAGTCCATCTCCTAGCACAGATACGCAGTATTTT.

With regard to this clone: Its ends do not fully match the called genes, so a read error is possible. CDR3: CATSGEDFPPDTQYF. The CDR3, as DNA: TGTGCCACCAGCGGAGAAGACTTCCCCCCAGATACGCAGTATTTT. The V and J genes are TRBV15 and TRBJ2-3; D gene ambiguous. CDR1 and CDR2 from the germline V gene are LNHNV and YYDKDF (reference sequence). This CDR3 comprises 15 residues.

The rearrangement links TRBV6-5 to TRBJ2-3; maybe TRBD1 (6 bases). V was shortened by 4 bases and J by 0 bases, with 11 bases between the two germline ends. CDR1 is MNHEY and CDR2 is SVGAGI in the germline V gene. CDR3 length equals 15 residues. CDR3 protein: CASSSDRTSTDTQYF. The DNA of the CDR3 is TGTGCCAGCAGTTCCGACAGGACTAGCACAGATACGCAGTATTTT.

V and J are TRBV15 and TRBJ2-1, with a weak D call TRBD1 (6 bases). The length of the CDR3 is 12 residues. Germline V gives CDR1 LNHNV, CDR2 YYDKDF (reference sequence). Trimming took 3 bases from V and 12 from J, leaving 12 bases between them. The chain's CDR3 is CATSSYREWQFF. For the CDR3, the DNA is TGTGCCACCAGCAGTTACAGGGAATGGCAGTTCTTC.

This clone has just one count. CDR3 residues: CAWTGKETQYF. CDR3 nucleotide sequence: TGTGCCTGGACAGGGAAAGAGACCCAGTACTTC. The chain uses TRBV30 and TRBJ2-5, with a tentative D call TRBD1 (5 bases). CDR1 GTSNPN and CDR2 SVGIG come from the germline V gene (reference sequence). The CDR3 spans 11 residues. V was shortened by 4 bases and J by 3 bases, with 6 bases between the two germline ends.

V usage is TRBV6-6 and J usage is TRBJ2-7, with TRBD1 identical over 7 bases. CDR1 MNHNY and CDR2 SVGAGI come from the germline V gene (reference sequence). The ends lost 5 bases at V and 3 bases at J; junction bases unmatched: 4. This CDR3 spans 13 amino acids. The CDR3 spells CASSDRENYEQYF. The CDR3 region has the DNA TGTGCCAGCAGTGACAGGGAAAACTACGAGCAGTACTTC.

Only one count was recorded for this clone. The V and J genes are TRBV6-1 and TRBJ1-1, with TRBD1 matching over 7 bases. The germline gives CDR1 MNHNS, CDR2 SASEGT. This CDR3 spans 15 amino acids. V shed 1 base and J 3 bases; nucleotides not matched to a gene: 5. The CDR3, as DNA: TGTGCCAGCAGTGAAGAGAAGGGGGCGTACACTGAAGCTTTCTTT. This encodes CASSEEKGAYTEAFF.

V usage is TRBV9 and J usage is TRBJ2-3; the D gene is possibly TRBD2 (6 bases). Germline V gene sequence: CDR1 SGDLS, CDR2 YYNGEE. The CDR3 totals 14 residues. Trimming left V 4 bases short and J 4 bases short, with 13 bases between. The CDR3 sequence is CASSPSDQPDTQYF. The DNA of the CDR3 is TGTGCCAGCAGCCCTAGCGACCAACCAGATACGCAGTATTTT.

This sequence joins TRBV7-9 and TRBJ1-1, with 10 bases fitting TRBD1. V shed 2 bases, J shed 4 bases, and the junction held 7 bases outside the gene matches. The germline V gene has CDR1 SEHNR and CDR2 FQNEAQ (reference sequence). CDR3 length: 16 amino acids. The CDR3 sequence is CASSLSRDRGSTEAFF. As DNA, the CDR3 is TGTGCCAGCAGCTTATCCCGGGACAGGGGAAGCACTGAAGCTTTCTTT.

This chain links TRBV5-1 with TRBJ1-3; 8 bases fit TRBD1. From germline, CDR1 is SGHRS and CDR2 YFSETQ. V dropped 0 bases and J dropped 2; count of bases not matched to a gene: 4. This CDR3 spans 16 amino acids. The CDR3 sequence is CASSLGQGTTGNTIYF. The DNA of the CDR3 is TGCGCCAGCAGCTTGGGACAGGGGACAACTGGAAACACCATATATTTT.

This rearrangement joins TRBV6-1 to TRBJ1-2; possible D gene TRBD1, 5 bases. CDR3 length equals 14 residues. CDR1 MNHNS and CDR2 SASEGT come from the germline V gene. Trimming left V 1 base short and J 7 bases short, with 13 bases between. The CDR3 DNA follows: TGTGCCAGCAGTGAAGGCAGGGTCTCGTTTGGCTACACCTTC. It translates to CASSEGRVSFGYTF.

The CDR3 reads CASSLGYRGLYNSPLHF. The CDR3 DNA reads as TGTGCCAGCAGCCTGGGTTACAGGGGTCTATATAATTCACCCCTCCACTTT. This chain connects TRBV14 to TRBJ1-6; 7 positions match TRBD1. From germline, CDR1 is SGHDN and CDR2 FVKESK. With 4 bases clipped from V and 4 bases from J, the junction kept 10 bases outside the gene matches. The CDR3 is made up of 17 amino acids. Full variable domain (rest looked up from reference TRBV14 and TRBJ1-6): EAGVTQFPSHSVIEKGQTVTLRCDPISGHDNLYWYRRVMGKEIKFLLHFVKESKQDESGMPNNRFLAERTGGTYSTLKVQPAELEDSGVYFCASSLGYRGLYNSPLHFGNGTRLTVT.

The chain recombines TRBV5-1 with TRBJ1-2, with D maybe TRBD1 (5 bases). This CDR3 is built from 15 residues. Germline assignment: CDR1 SGHRS and CDR2 YFSETQ. The germline V and J ends were trimmed by 1 base and 4 bases, with 14 bases remaining between them. The CDR3 DNA sequence: TGCGCCAGCAGCTTGTCTCAGGGAAAGGCCTATGGCTACACCTTC. As protein: CASSLSQGKAYGYTF.

CDR3: CASSLASAGGTGELFF. CDR3 bases: TGTGCCAGCAGCTTGGCGTCGGCGGGAGGGACCGGGGAGCTGTTTTTT. This chain uses TRBV7-7 with TRBJ2-2, with 9 positions matching TRBD2. V was pared by 3 bases and J by 5 bases, with 7 bases of the junction left unmatched. Per germline, CDR1 SSHAT and CDR2 FNYEAQ (reference sequence). This CDR3 region has 16 residues.